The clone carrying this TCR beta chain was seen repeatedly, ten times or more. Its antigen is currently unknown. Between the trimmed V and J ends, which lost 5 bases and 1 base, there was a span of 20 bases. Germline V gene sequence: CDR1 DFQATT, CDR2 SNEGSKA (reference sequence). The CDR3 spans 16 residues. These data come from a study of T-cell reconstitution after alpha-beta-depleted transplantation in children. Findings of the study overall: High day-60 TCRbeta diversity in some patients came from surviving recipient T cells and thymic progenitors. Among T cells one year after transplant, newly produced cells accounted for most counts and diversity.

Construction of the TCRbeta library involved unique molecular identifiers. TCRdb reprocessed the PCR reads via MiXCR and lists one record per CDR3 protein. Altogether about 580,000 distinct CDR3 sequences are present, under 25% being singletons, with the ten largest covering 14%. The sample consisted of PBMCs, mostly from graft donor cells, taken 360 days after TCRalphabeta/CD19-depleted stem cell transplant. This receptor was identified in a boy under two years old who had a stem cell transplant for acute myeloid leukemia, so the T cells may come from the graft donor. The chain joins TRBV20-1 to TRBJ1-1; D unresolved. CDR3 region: CSASEPSITRNTEAFF. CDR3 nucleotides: TGCAGTGCTTCCGAACCCTCCATAACCAGGAACACTGAAGCTTTCTTT.